This T cell receptor beta chain was captured in a study of early T cells in non-severe SARS-CoV-2 infection. Overall study context: It was bulk RNA from unsorted whole blood that was sequenced, and the chains were unpaired.

Germline CDR1 reads SGHNT; CDR2 reads YYREEE (reference sequence). V lost 0 bases to trimming and J lost 7 bases, with 13 bases between them. This CDR3 is 14 amino acids long. Study-level points and caveats: A preference for anti-spike CD8 responses marked VDJdb matching, which missed private and CD4 specificities.

Unique molecular identifiers were attached to individual cDNA molecules. TCRdb redid the calling of the 5' RACE reads with MiXCR, one entry per CDR3 protein. The sample lists some 35,000 distinct CDR3 sequences, approximately 6.6% occurring once. This clonotype has only a few counts. No antigen is known for it. V is TRBV5-4 and J is TRBJ1-1; TRBD1 is a possible D gene (6 bases). This receptor was identified in an adult who was a healthcare worker with PCR-confirmed SARS-CoV-2 infection or an uninfected control (not recorded which). The source was whole blood, collected at baseline. The CDR3 reads CASSLGQATSEAFF. DNA for the CDR3: TGTGCCAGCAGCTTGGGACAGGCTACCAGTGAAGCTTTCTTT.